Listed here is a single T cell receptor beta chain. This sample is part of a study of T cell responses to AZD1222 COVID-19 vaccine. CDR1 is LNHDA, CDR2 SQIVND, per germline (reference sequence). Trimming stripped 4 bases from V and 2 bases from J, with 16 bases between. The CDR3 has 16 residues. Profiling relied on immunoSEQ multiplex PCR, and the TCRdb table lists in-frame clones only, not all of them. The top ten hold 1.5% to 2% of the sample, which has 150,000 to 160,000 clones, approximately 90% seen once. The sample was peripheral blood, taken on day 0 of AZD1222 vaccination. The sequence came from an adult in good health. V gene TRBV19 combines with J gene TRBJ2-3, with D possibly matching TRBD2 (5 bases). The CDR3 DNA sequence: TGTGCCAGTAGTAATCCTCAACCGGGATTCACAGATACGCAGTATTTT. The encoded protein is CASSNPQPGFTDTQYF.